This T cell receptor beta chain was identified during a study of T-cell memory formation after mild COVID-19. The 5'RACE method, run with constant-segment primers, produced TCR alpha and TCR beta cDNA libraries (carrying sample barcodes and UMIs). TCRdb analysed the 5' RACE reads with MiXCR anew, one entry per CDR3 protein. Among a few hundred thousand distinct CDR3 sequences, 18% were seen once, and the ten largest hold roughly 23%. V was pared by 8 bases and J by 7 bases, with 17 bases of the junction left unmatched. The CDR3 loop spans 16 amino acids. The germline gives CDR1 SNHLY, CDR2 FYNNEI. Study-level findings and limits: Whereas later expanders leaned CD4+, clones contracting day 15 to 85 showed a balanced CD4/CD8 makeup. Cross-reactive memory appears to have joined, as suggested by some responding clones showing up in pre-infection memory. CD8+ contracting clones occupied EMRA, while CD4+ ones occupied mainly CM and EM.

This clonotype was seen a few times. Its antigen remains unknown. This clonotype was obtained from a man aged 18 to 30 who had mild COVID-19 (a few samples of this study predate the infection). Cell type and time point are not known. The specimen sequenced was PBMCs or a T cell subset sorted from them (not recorded which). The rearrangement uses TRBV2 and TRBJ2-7; TRBD2 aligns across 10 bases. As DNA, the CDR3 is TGTGCCAGCTTTGGCGTCGGACTAGCGGCGACTATAGAGCAGTACGTC. Translation: CASFGVGLAATIEQYV.